Below, 28 T cell receptor beta chains from the same sample are listed, as sequenced in a study of blood T cell repertoires in COVID-19. Sequencing used immunoSEQ multiplex PCR; TCRdb keeps in-frame clones, though not all of them. The sample has around 100,000 clones; approximately 90% are singletons. What was sequenced was peripheral blood. The receptors were sampled from a man aged 60-69 years with acute or convalescent COVID-19.

This chain connects TRBV5-1 to TRBJ1-1, with a weak D call TRBD1 (6 bases). V lost 2 bases and J lost 7, with 18 bases in between. CDR3 length: 15 amino acids. The V gene's germline CDR1 is SGHRS and CDR2 YFSETQ. CDR3 in amino acids: CASSLETGSWGEAFF. In DNA form, the CDR3 reads TGCGCCAGCAGCTTAGAAACAGGGTCCTGGGGTGAAGCTTTCTTT.

The chain has TRBV18 and TRBJ2-7, with a weak D call TRBD2 (6 bases). The CDR3 consists of 13 residues. V lost 2 bases to trimming and J lost 1 base, with 6 bases between them. The V gene's germline CDR1 is KGHSH and CDR2 LQKENI. The CDR3 protein is CASSPGTSYEQYV. The DNA for the CDR3 is TGTGCCAGCTCACCAGGGACTTCCTACGAGCAGTACGTC.

The chain is built from TRBV30 and TRBJ1-5; D perhaps matches TRBD1 (6 bases). The germline V and J ends were trimmed by 0 bases and 2 bases, with 14 bases remaining between them. Germline CDR1 reads GTSNPN; CDR2 reads SVGIG (reference sequence). This CDR3 comprises 16 residues. Written as DNA, the CDR3 is TGTGCCTGGAGTGTAACGGGGGGCGATGGCAATCAGCCCCAGCATTTT. Protein sequence: CAWSVTGGDGNQPQHF.

The rearrangement joins TRBV5-1 to TRBJ1-1; D is ambiguous. This CDR3 is 15 amino acids long. Germline CDR1 is SGHRS and CDR2 is YFSETQ. Trimming left V 3 bases short and J 3 bases short, with 15 bases between. The chain's CDR3 is CASSYLQSADTEAFF. The CDR3 DNA reads TGCGCCAGCAGCTATTTACAGTCAGCGGACACTGAAGCTTTCTTT.

The chain recombines TRBV7-3 with TRBJ1-2; 7 bases agree with TRBD1. Germline V gene data show CDR1 as SGHTA and CDR2 as FQGTGA. Trimming took 4 bases from V and 8 from J; bases not matched to a gene: 7. The CDR3 contains 13 residues. The CDR3 DNA sequence: TGTGCCAGCAGCTCACCAGGGGGTTACGGCTACACCTTC. Its protein product is CASSSPGGYGYTF.

This chain connects TRBV12-3 or TRBV12-4 to TRBJ2-7, with 8 bases fitting TRBD1. Trimming removed 6 bases from V and 5 bases from J; junction bases left unmatched: 6. This CDR3 contains 13 residues. Here the CDR3 reads CASSLGQGNEQYV. The CDR3 DNA is TGTGCCAGCAGCCTCGGACAGGGTAACGAGCAGTACGTC.

This chain connects TRBV29-1 to TRBJ1-2; a weak D match, TRBD1 (5 bases). V was pared by 6 bases and J by 6 bases, with 20 bases between. Germline CDR1 is SQVTM and CDR2 is ANQGSEA. The CDR3 sequence is 14 residues long. The CDR3 sequence: CSVDSGPSQHGYTF. CDR3 nucleotides: TGCAGCGTAGACTCAGGGCCCTCGCAGCATGGCTACACCTTC.

The chain links TRBV10-3 to TRBJ2-7; D is perhaps TRBD2 (5 bases). CDR1 is ENHRY, CDR2 SYGVKD, per germline. V was trimmed by 0 bases and J by 3 bases, leaving 9 bases between them. This CDR3 region has 14 residues. Written as DNA, the CDR3 is TGTGCCATCAGTGAGTCACGGGGTAGCTACGAGCAGTACGTC. It codes for CAISESRGSYEQYV.

This clone was found once. The chain employs TRBV27 and TRBJ1-1; tentative D call: TRBD1 (5 bases). Germline V gene lookup returns CDR1 MNHEY and CDR2 SMNVEV (reference sequence). The CDR3 contains 15 residues. Trimming took 3 bases from V and 1 from J, leaving 12 bases between them. The CDR3 loop reads CASSFRSTGNTEAFF. DNA for the CDR3: TGTGCCAGCAGTTTCCGCTCTACAGGGAACACTGAAGCTTTCTTT.

V is TRBV4-1 and J is TRBJ2-1, with D perhaps matching TRBD1 (5 bases). The length of the CDR3 is 16 residues. The V gene lost 4 bases and the J gene lost 0 bases, with 13 bases spanning the gap. CDR1 and CDR2 from the germline V gene are MGHRA and YSYEKL. CDR3: CASSPLQVSSYNEQFF. The CDR3 bases are TGCGCCAGCAGCCCTCTACAGGTGAGCTCCTACAATGAGCAGTTCTTC.

This clone was found once. This chain joins TRBV3-1 (or the pseudogene TRBV3-2) and TRBJ2-2; D possibly corresponds to TRBD2 (5 bases). CDR1 LGHDT and CDR2 YNNKEL come from the germline V gene (reference sequence). Trimming cost V 4 bases and J 0 bases, with 15 bases left between them. This CDR3 region has 17 residues. The CDR3 nucleotides read TGTGCCAGCAGCCCCTCCCTAGCCCTTTCGAACACCGGGGAGCTGTTTTTT. This gives the protein CASSPSLALSNTGELFF.

The chain combines TRBV2 with TRBJ2-4; 9 nucleotides agree with TRBD2. Germline V gene lookup returns CDR1 SNHLY and CDR2 FYNNEI. The CDR3 is made up of 13 amino acids. V lost 7 bases, J lost 7 bases, and 5 bases stayed unmatched. The CDR3 DNA follows: TGTGCCAGCAAGGCTAGCGGGGACAACATTCAGTACTTC. This gives the protein CASKASGDNIQYF.

This chain connects TRBV5-1 to TRBJ2-1; TRBD2 might be the D (6 bases). The CDR3 spans 15 residues. Trimming cost V 0 bases and J 6 bases, with 13 bases left between them. Germline V gives CDR1 SGHRS, CDR2 YFSETQ. Here the CDR3 DNA reads TGCGCCAGCAGCTTGGAAAGGAGGAGGGGCAATGAGCAGTTCTTC. It translates to CASSLERRRGNEQFF.

This chain joins TRBV18 and TRBJ2-5; no reliable D call. Germline V gene lookup returns CDR1 KGHSH and CDR2 LQKENI. Between the trimmed V and J ends, which lost 0 bases and 1 base, there was a span of 6 bases. CDR3 length: 14 residues. CDR3 region: CASSPPPGQETQYF. Here the CDR3 DNA reads TGTGCCAGCTCACCACCGCCCGGCCAAGAGACCCAGTACTTC.

The chain links TRBV29-1 to TRBJ1-2, with TRBD1 matching over 7 bases. Germline V gene sequence: CDR1 SQVTM, CDR2 ANQGSEA. Trimming removed 5 bases from V and 4 bases from J; junction bases left unmatched: 13. The CDR3 extends over 15 amino acids. CDR3 coding DNA: TGCAGCGTTCTTGAAGCGACCGGGACAGCCTATGGCTACACCTTC. Its translation is CSVLEATGTAYGYTF.

The V and J genes are TRBV2 and TRBJ2-1; 7 bases align to TRBD2. Germline CDR1 reads SNHLY; CDR2 reads FYNNEI. The CDR3 contains 16 residues. V gave up 0 bases and J gave up 6 bases; unmatched junction bases: 8. This chain's CDR3 is CASSEAAGRATNEQFF. The CDR3, as DNA: TGTGCCAGCAGTGAAGCAGCAGGGAGGGCTACCAATGAGCAGTTCTTC.

The chain combines TRBV7-3 with TRBJ2-3; 7 bases are shared with TRBD1. Germline assignment: CDR1 SGHTA and CDR2 FQGTGA. CDR3 size: 13 residues. The trim removed 5 bases at V and 12 bases at J, leaving 11 bases unmatched. The CDR3 loop is CASSPQTGESQYF. DNA for the CDR3: TGTGCCAGCAGCCCCCAAACAGGGGAATCACAGTATTTT.

This clone was found once. The genes are TRBV7-9 and TRBJ2-1; 7 bases are a match to TRBD2. Germline V gene sequence: CDR1 SEHNR, CDR2 FQNEAQ (reference sequence). V was pared by 6 bases and J by 4 bases, with 3 bases of the junction left unmatched. The CDR3 loop spans 13 amino acids. This CDR3 reads CASRTSEYNEQFF. CDR3 sequence (DNA): TGTGCCAGCAGAACTAGCGAGTACAATGAGCAGTTCTTC.

This chain connects TRBV5-4 to TRBJ1-2; no clear D. Germline lookup yields CDR1 SGHNT and CDR2 YYREEE (reference sequence). The CDR3 is 15 amino acids. V was clipped by 0 bases and J by 7 bases, with 16 bases between them. CDR3 sequence: CASSLASAAPGGYTF. DNA for the CDR3: TGTGCCAGCAGCTTGGCCTCGGCGGCACCGGGTGGCTACACCTTC.

This chain links TRBV9 with TRBJ1-5, with TRBD1 as a possible D gene (6 bases). This CDR3 region has 14 residues. V dropped 3 bases and J dropped 3 bases, with 10 bases sitting between them. CDR1 is SGDLS, CDR2 YYNGEE, per germline. Written as DNA, the CDR3 is TGTGCCAGCAGCGGGGGACATACCAATCAGCCCCAGCATTTT. This sequence encodes CASSGGHTNQPQHF.

This rearrangement joins TRBV6-5 to TRBJ1-1; the D gene is possibly TRBD1 (5 bases). V gave up 5 bases and J gave up 6 bases, with 16 bases separating them. The germline gives CDR1 MNHEY, CDR2 SVGAGI. The CDR3 is 14 amino acids. The chain's CDR3 is CASSKSPDKSEAFF. In DNA, the CDR3 is TGTGCCAGCAGTAAGAGTCCGGACAAATCTGAAGCTTTCTTT.

The CDR3 region is CASSGTGYTEAFF. In nucleotides, the CDR3 is TGTGCCAGCAGTGGTACAGGGTACACTGAAGCTTTCTTT. The chain combines TRBV12-3 or TRBV12-4 with TRBJ1-1; TRBD1 might be the D (6 bases). The CDR3 sequence is 13 residues long. Trimming took 5 bases from V and 3 from J, leaving 10 bases between them.

J is TRBJ1-1 and V is TRBV11-2, with 7 bases that match TRBD1. From germline, CDR1 is SGHAT and CDR2 FQNNGV. V lost 6 bases and J lost 4; bases outside the gene matches: 11. This CDR3 contains 15 residues. The CDR3 here is CASRLTTGVSTEAFF. Here the CDR3 DNA reads TGTGCCAGCAGGTTGACCACAGGGGTTAGCACTGAAGCTTTCTTT.

V is TRBV11-2 and J is TRBJ2-3, with 10 positions matching TRBD2. The ends lost 8 bases at V and 3 bases at J; junction bases unmatched: 8. This CDR3 contains 15 residues. Germline CDR1 and CDR2: SGHAT and FQNNGV. The DNA of the CDR3 is TGTGCCAGCTCCCTCCAGCGGGGGGGGACAGATACGCAGTATTTT. Protein product: CASSLQRGGTDTQYF.

This chain links TRBV28 with TRBJ2-7; 8 positions match TRBD2. V was clipped by 10 bases and J by 3 bases; unmatched bases: 8. This CDR3 has 13 residues. The germline V gene has CDR1 MDHEN and CDR2 SYDVKM. The CDR3 protein is CAIRGSGGYEQYF. The CDR3, as DNA: TGTGCCATCCGGGGAAGCGGGGGCTACGAGCAGTACTTC.

The genes are TRBV28 and TRBJ2-3; D may be TRBD2 (6 bases). Looked up from germline, CDR1 is MDHEN and CDR2 is SYDVKM. The CDR3 contains 15 residues. Trimming stripped 3 bases from V and 0 bases from J, with 10 bases between. CDR3 bases: TGTGCCAGCAGTTTGGGAGGATATAGCACAGATACGCAGTATTTT. Protein: CASSLGGYSTDTQYF. The variable domain in full, completed from reference TRBV28 and TRBJ2-3, reads DVKVTQSSRYLVKRTGEKVFLECVQDMDHENMFWYRQDPGLGLRLIYFSYDVKMKEKGDIPEGYSVSREKKERFSLILESASTNQTSMYLCASSLGGYSTDTQYFGPGTRLTVL.

As for this clone: The sample contains more than one DNA sequence encoding this CDR3. This chain connects TRBV19 to TRBJ1-5, with 7 bases lining up with TRBD1. From germline, CDR1 is LNHDA and CDR2 SQIVND (reference sequence). V lost 3 bases and J lost 4; bases outside the gene matches: 0. The CDR3 totals 13 residues. CDR3 DNA sequence: TGTGCCAGTAGTATCAGGGGGAATCAGCCCCAGCATTTT. As protein: CASSIRGNQPQHF.

The V and J genes are TRBV11-3 and TRBJ1-2, with D perhaps TRBD1 (5 bases). Trimming took off 5 bases at V and 7 bases at J, with 14 bases between the two ends. The CDR3 loop spans 13 amino acids. The germline CDR1 and CDR2 sequences are SGHNT and YENEEA. CDR3: CASSQEWGVGYTF. In nucleotides, the CDR3 is TGTGCCAGCAGCCAAGAGTGGGGGGTTGGCTACACCTTC.